The clone carrying this T cell receptor beta chain turned up a few times. Its antigen is undetermined. With 3 bases clipped from V and 4 bases from J, the junction kept 12 bases outside the gene matches. This CDR3 is 17 amino acids long. Germline loops: CDR1 LGHNA, CDR2 YSLEER. The data were obtained in a study of CD8 T cells in ankylosing spondylitis. Study findings and constraints: Disease-linked clones were reportedly significantly enriched in matched ankylosing spondylitis synovial fluid. Disease-linked clones bore a CD8+ phenotype, appearing relatively rarely in peripheral blood. A TCR beta motif of several highly homologous variants seemed to mark ankylosing spondylitis blood.

Molecular-barcoded quantitative 5'-RACE produced these TCR beta libraries. TCRdb re-derived calls from the 5' RACE reads in MiXCR, one entry per CDR3 protein. Altogether more than 100,000 distinct CDR3 sequences are present, approximately 17% being singletons, with the ten largest covering roughly a third. The sample taken for sequencing was blood, either unsorted or a sorted T cell fraction (not recorded which). V and J are TRBV4-3 and TRBJ1-1; 9 positions agree with TRBD1. This TCR was recovered from a male donor with ankylosing spondylitis. CDR3 DNA sequence: TGCGCCAGCAGCCAGAGAAACAGGGGGCATTTGGGCACTGAAGCTTTCTTT. This translates into CASSQRNRGHLGTEAFF.